This is a list of T cell receptor beta chains from one sample in a study of cytomegalovirus exposure and HLA in healthy donors. The table came from immunoSEQ multiplex PCR; TCRdb's copy has only in-frame clones and leaves some out. The sample includes around 120,000 clones, around four fifths of them seen just once. Source material: PBMCs. These TCRs come from a woman aged 40-49 years in good health and CMV-seropositive. Each CDR3 is given with its conserved first and last residue. D genes are given only for firm matches.

TRBJ1-1 NA TRBV21-1 TGTGCCAGCAGCAAATTGAAAACTGAGCGGGCGGGGGTGAACACTGAAGCTTTCTTT CASSKLKTERAGVNTEAFF
TRBJ2-1 NA TRBV27 TGTGCCAGCAGCTTCGGACAGAGGAATGAGCAGTTCTTC CASSFGQRNEQFF
TRBJ1-2 TRBD1 TRBV30 TGTGCCTGGAGCCAGGGGGCAGGTGGAGGCTATGGCTACACCTTC CAWSQGAGGGYGYTF
TRBJ1-5 NA TRBV28 TGTGCCAGCAGTGGGACTATGGATCAGCCCCAGCATTTT CASSGTMDQPQHF
TRBJ1-1 NA TRBV29-1 TGCAGCGTTGAACAGGGGTACACTGAAGCTTTCTTT CSVEQGYTEAFF
TRBJ2-1 TRBD2 TRBV4-1 TGCGCCAGCAGCCAAAGTCGGGAGGGCCGGAATGAGCAGTTCTTC CASSQSREGRNEQFF
TRBJ1-1 TRBD1 TRBV5-1 TGCGCCAGCAGCTCCCTTGGTCCGGGACAGGGACCGAACACTGAAGCTTTCTTT CASSSLGPGQGPNTEAFF
TRBJ2-3 TRBD1 TRBV7-6 TGTGCCAGCAGCTTAGGACAGGGTCGAACAGATACGCAGTATTTT CASSLGQGRTDTQYF
TRBJ2-7 NA TRBV7-9 TGTGCCAGCAGCCCCGACTTCCCGGTTGCGGGATACGAGCAGTACTTC CASSPDFPVAGYEQYF
TRBJ1-5 NA TRBV25-1 TGTGCCAGCAGTGGTGTACAGGGCAATCAGCCCCAGCATTTT CASSGVQGNQPQHF
TRBJ2-7 TRBD2 TRBV5-1 TGCGCCAGCAGCAAAGGGACTAGCGGGAGCGGCCACGAGCAGTACTTC CASSKGTSGSGHEQYF
TRBJ1-1 NA TRBV6-5 TGTGCCAGCAGTTACTCGAGGAACACTGAAGCTTTCTTT CASSYSRNTEAFF
TRBJ1-2 TRBD1 TRBV7-8 TGTGCCAGCAGCTTATCTATAGGACAGGGCTTTGGCTACACCTTC CASSLSIGQGFGYTF
TRBJ1-6 TRBD1 TRBV14 TGTGCCAGCAGCCAAGATTTACGACAGGGGTATAATTCACCCCTCCACTTT CASSQDLRQGYNSPLHF
TRBJ2-3 NA TRBV10-3 TGTGCCATCAGTGAGTCGCAAGCTCTCGCAGATACGCAGTATTTT CAISESQALADTQYF
TRBJ1-4 NA TRBV19 TGTGCCAGTAGTACCGGGAAACTGTTTTTT CASSTGKLFF